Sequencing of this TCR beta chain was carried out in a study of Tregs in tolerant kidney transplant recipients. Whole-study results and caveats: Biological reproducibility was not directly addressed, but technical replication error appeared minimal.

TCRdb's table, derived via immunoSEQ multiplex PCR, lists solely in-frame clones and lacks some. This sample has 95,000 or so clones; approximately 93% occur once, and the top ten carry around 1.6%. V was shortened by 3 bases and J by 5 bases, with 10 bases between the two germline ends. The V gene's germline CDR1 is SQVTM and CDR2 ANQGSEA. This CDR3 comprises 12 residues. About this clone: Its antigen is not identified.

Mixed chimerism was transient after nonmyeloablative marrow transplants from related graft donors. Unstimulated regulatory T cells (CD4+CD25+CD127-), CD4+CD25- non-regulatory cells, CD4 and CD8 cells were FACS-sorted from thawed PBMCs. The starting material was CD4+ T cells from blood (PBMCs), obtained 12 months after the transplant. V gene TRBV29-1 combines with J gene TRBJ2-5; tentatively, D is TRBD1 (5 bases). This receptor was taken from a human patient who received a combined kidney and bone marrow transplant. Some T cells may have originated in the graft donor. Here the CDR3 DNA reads TGCAGCGTTGACAGGGCCCGGGAGACCCAGTACTTC. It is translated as CSVDRARETQYF.